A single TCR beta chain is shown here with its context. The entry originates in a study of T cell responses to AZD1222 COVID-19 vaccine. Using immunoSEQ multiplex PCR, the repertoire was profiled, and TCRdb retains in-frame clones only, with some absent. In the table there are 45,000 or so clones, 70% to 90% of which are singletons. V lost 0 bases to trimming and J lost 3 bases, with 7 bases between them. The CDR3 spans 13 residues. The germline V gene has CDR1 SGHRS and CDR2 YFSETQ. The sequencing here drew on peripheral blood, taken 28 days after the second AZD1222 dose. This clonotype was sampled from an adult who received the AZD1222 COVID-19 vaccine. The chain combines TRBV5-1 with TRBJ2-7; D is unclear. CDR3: CASSLARFYEQYF. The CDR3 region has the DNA TGCGCCAGCAGCTTGGCTCGTTTCTACGAGCAGTACTTC. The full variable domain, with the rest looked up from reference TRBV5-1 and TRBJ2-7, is KAGVTQTPRYLIKTRGQQVTLSCSPISGHRSVSWYQQTPGQGLQFLFEYFSETQRNKGNFPGRFSGRQFSNSRSEMNVSTLELGDSALYLCASSLARFYEQYFGPGTRLTVT.